This entry lists 14 T cell receptor beta chains sequenced from one sample in a study of OX40 agonist ivuxolimab in advanced cancers. This table comes from immunoSEQ multiplex PCR, and its TCRdb copy is limited to in-frame clones, with some not included. The repertoire includes tens of thousands of clones, roughly 82% of them detected once, and about 2.1% sits in the top ten. Sequencing used CD4+ or CD8+ T cells sorted from blood, obtained in a trial of the OX40 agonist ivuxolimab. These receptors were taken from an adult with an advanced solid tumor such as melanoma, head and neck, liver or kidney cancer.

The J gene is TRBJ1-1, the V gene TRBV9; D unclear. Trimming took 0 bases from V and 4 from J, leaving 7 bases between them. The CDR3 totals 13 residues. CDR1 and CDR2 from the germline V gene are SGDLS and YYNGEE. DNA of the CDR3: TGTGCCAGCAGCGTAGCGGGCAGCACTGAAGCTTTCTTT. Its protein is CASSVAGSTEAFF.

The chain combines TRBV28 with TRBJ1-3; tentatively, D is TRBD1 (5 bases). CDR1 is MDHEN and CDR2 is SYDVKM in the germline V gene. The CDR3 extends over 14 amino acids. The V gene lost 4 bases and the J gene lost 3 bases, with 10 bases spanning the gap. CDR3 nucleotide sequence: TGTGCCAGCAGTTCAGGGCTAAATGGAAACACCATATATTTT. Protein sequence: CASSSGLNGNTIYF.

A single count supports this clone. The chain uses TRBV5-4 and TRBJ2-5; D possibly corresponds to TRBD2 (6 bases). Looked up from germline, CDR1 is SGHNT and CDR2 is YYREEE (reference sequence). The CDR3 is 14 amino acids. The germline V and J ends were trimmed by 0 bases and 4 bases, with 10 bases remaining between them. CDR3 nucleotides: TGTGCCAGCAGCTTGGGGGGGGAGCGAGAGACCCAGTACTTC. Translating gives CASSLGGERETQYF.

The chain recombines TRBV6-1 with TRBJ2-7; TRBD2 aligns across 13 bases. In germline, CDR1 is MNHNS, CDR2 SASEGT. The ends lost 10 bases at V and 5 bases at J; junction bases unmatched: 5. The CDR3 is made up of 13 amino acids. CDR3 DNA: TGTGCCACCAAACTAGCGGGAGGGAACGAGCAGTACTTC. Its protein product is CATKLAGGNEQYF.

This clone was recorded a few times. The chain combines TRBV5-4 with TRBJ2-7; TRBD1 agrees at 7 bases. The germline V gene has CDR1 SGHNT and CDR2 YYREEE (reference sequence). V gave up 3 bases and J gave up 4 bases; unmatched junction bases: 10. The CDR3 extends over 15 amino acids. CDR3 coding DNA: TGTGCCAGCAGCTCCCAGGGACAGAGAGAGTACGAGCAGTACTTC. As protein: CASSSQGQREYEQYF.

The chain is built from TRBV2 and TRBJ2-1; 8 nucleotides agree with TRBD1. Germline CDR1 reads SNHLY; CDR2 reads FYNNEI. The junction had 4 bases not matched to a gene; V was cut back by 9 bases and J by 6 bases. This CDR3 comprises 12 residues. The CDR3 loop reads CARGQESNEQFF. In nucleotides, the CDR3 is TGTGCCAGGGGACAGGAGAGCAATGAGCAGTTCTTC. The variable domain in full, with the rest retrieved from reference TRBV2 and TRBJ2-1, is EPEVTQTPSHQVTQMGQEVILRCVPISNHLYFYWYRQILGQKVEFLVSFYNNEISEKSEIFDDQFSVERPDGSNFTLKIRSTKLEDSAMYFCARGQESNEQFFGPGTRLTVL.

The chain combines TRBV19 with TRBJ2-2, with D tentatively TRBD2 (6 bases). The CDR3 is made up of 15 amino acids. CDR1 and CDR2 from the germline V gene are LNHDA and SQIVND (reference sequence). V dropped 4 bases and J dropped 2 bases, with 11 bases sitting between them. The CDR3 nucleotides read TGTGCCAGTAGTACGGGACTGTCAAACACCGGGGAGCTGTTTTTT. The encoded protein is CASSTGLSNTGELFF.

This clone was counted only a few times. The chain links TRBV5-6 to TRBJ1-6; a possible D gene is TRBD1 (5 bases). Between the trimmed V and J ends, which lost 2 bases and 3 bases, there was a span of 9 bases. The CDR3 is made up of 15 amino acids. Germline V gene lookup returns CDR1 SGHDT and CDR2 YYEEEE. The CDR3 is CASSFGAGYNSPLHF. The CDR3 DNA sequence: TGTGCCAGCAGCTTTGGGGCGGGCTATAATTCACCCCTCCACTTT. Complete variable domain (other parts from reference TRBV5-6 and TRBJ1-6): DAGVTQSPTHLIKTRGQQVTLRCSPKSGHDTVSWYQQALGQGPQFIFQYYEEEERQRGNFPDRFSGHQFPNYSSELNVNALLLGDSALYLCASSFGAGYNSPLHFGNGTRLTVT.

This clone was counted a few times. The chain joins TRBV12-5 to TRBJ1-5, with a possible D match to TRBD1 (5 bases). The length of the CDR3 is 13 residues. V was shortened by 8 bases and J by 2 bases, with 10 bases between the two germline ends. Germline loops: CDR1 LGHNT, CDR2 FRNRAP. In DNA form, the CDR3 reads TGTGCTAGTTGTGGGGGTGGCAATCAGCCCCAGCATTTT. Its protein is CASCGGGNQPQHF.

V and J are TRBV6-1 and TRBJ1-5; D possibly corresponds to TRBD1 (5 bases). V was cut by 5 bases and J by 9 bases, with 17 bases left in between. Germline V gives CDR1 MNHNS, CDR2 SASEGT. This CDR3 spans 14 amino acids. The chain's CDR3 is CASSQGAGTWPQHF. DNA for the CDR3: TGTGCCAGCAGTCAGGGCGCAGGAACTTGGCCCCAGCATTTT.

The chain links TRBV4-2 to TRBJ2-3; TRBD2 matches at 7 bases. The CDR3 is made up of 16 amino acids. Per germline, CDR1 LGHNA and CDR2 YNFKEQ. Trimming at V came to 1 base and at J to 0 bases, leaving 4 bases not matched to a gene. The CDR3 sequence is CASSQVWGGSTDTQYF. The CDR3 nucleotides are TGTGCCAGCAGCCAAGTCTGGGGGGGAAGCACAGATACGCAGTATTTT.

The chain employs TRBV28 and TRBJ1-6; 10 bases fit TRBD1. Germline V gene lookup returns CDR1 MDHEN and CDR2 SYDVKM. J gave up 2 bases and V 7 bases, and 11 bases lay outside the gene matches. The CDR3 contains 18 residues. As DNA, the CDR3 is TGTGCCAGCATGGGTGCCCCCGGGACAGGGGCCTATAATTCACCCCTCCACTTT. It encodes CASMGAPGTGAYNSPLHF.

This clone was recorded only once. The chain links TRBV7-3 to TRBJ2-6, with D unresolved. This CDR3 is 13 amino acids long. The germline V gene encodes CDR1 SGHTA and CDR2 FQGTGA. V was clipped by 5 bases and J by 1 base, with 3 bases between them. CDR3 nucleotide sequence: TGTGCCAGCAGCCGTTCTGGGGCCAACGTCCTGACTTTC. It is translated as CASSRSGANVLTF.

This clone was seen only once. The rearrangement joins TRBV6-5 to TRBJ2-1; 11 nucleotides match TRBD2. The CDR3 sequence is 15 residues long. V was pared by 3 bases and J by 9 bases, with 7 bases of the junction left unmatched. Germline CDR1 MNHEY, CDR2 SVGAGI. The DNA for the CDR3 is TGTGCCAGCAGTTATGCGGCTAGCGGGAGGAGTGAGCAGTTCTTC. This encodes CASSYAASGRSEQFF.